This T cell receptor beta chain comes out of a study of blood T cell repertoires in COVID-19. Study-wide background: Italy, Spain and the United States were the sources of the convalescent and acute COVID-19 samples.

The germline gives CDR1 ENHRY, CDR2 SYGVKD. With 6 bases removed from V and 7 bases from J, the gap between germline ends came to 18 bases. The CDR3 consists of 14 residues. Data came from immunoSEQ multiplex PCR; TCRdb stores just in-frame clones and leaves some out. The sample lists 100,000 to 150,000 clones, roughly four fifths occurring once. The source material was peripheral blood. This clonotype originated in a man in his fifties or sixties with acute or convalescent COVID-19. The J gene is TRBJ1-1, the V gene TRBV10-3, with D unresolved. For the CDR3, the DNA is TGTGCCATCAGCGAGACAACAGCTGAGGGTGAAGCTTTCTTT. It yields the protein CAISETTAEGEAFF.